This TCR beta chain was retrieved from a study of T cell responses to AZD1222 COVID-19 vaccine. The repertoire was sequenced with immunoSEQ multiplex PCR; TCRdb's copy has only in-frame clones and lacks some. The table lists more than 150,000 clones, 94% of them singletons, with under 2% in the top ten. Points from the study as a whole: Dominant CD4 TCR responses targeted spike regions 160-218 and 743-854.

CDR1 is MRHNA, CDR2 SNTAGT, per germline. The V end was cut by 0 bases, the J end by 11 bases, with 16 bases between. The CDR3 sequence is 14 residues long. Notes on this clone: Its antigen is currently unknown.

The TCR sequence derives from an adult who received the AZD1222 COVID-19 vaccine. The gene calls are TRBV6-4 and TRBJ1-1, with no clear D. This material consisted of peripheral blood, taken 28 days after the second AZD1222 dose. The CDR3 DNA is TGTGCCAGCAGTGACTCAGGAGCCCCTATGGTGGCTTTCTTT. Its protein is CASSDSGAPMVAFF.